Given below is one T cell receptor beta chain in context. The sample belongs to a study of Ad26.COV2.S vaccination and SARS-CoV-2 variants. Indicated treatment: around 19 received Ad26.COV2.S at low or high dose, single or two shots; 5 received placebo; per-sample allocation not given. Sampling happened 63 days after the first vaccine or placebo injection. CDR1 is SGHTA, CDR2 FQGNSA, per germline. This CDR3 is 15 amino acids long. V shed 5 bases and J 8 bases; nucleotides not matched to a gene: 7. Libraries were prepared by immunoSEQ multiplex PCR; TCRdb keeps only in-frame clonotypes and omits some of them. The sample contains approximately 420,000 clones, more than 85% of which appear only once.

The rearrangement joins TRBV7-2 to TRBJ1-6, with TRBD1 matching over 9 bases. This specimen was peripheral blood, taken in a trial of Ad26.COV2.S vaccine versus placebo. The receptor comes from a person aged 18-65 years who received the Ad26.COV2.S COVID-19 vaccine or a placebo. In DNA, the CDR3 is TGTGCCAGCAGCCCTCCGGGACAGGGTCATTCACCCCTCCACTTT. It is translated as CASSPPGQGHSPLHF.